A selection of T cell receptor beta chains follows, all from one sample in a study of beta chain features in type 1 diabetes. Some clones are missing from TCRdb's copy, which holds only in-frame ones; the method was immunoSEQ multiplex PCR. The data show over 150,000 clones, 10% seen once. The material sequenced was central memory CD4+ T cells from blood. These receptors were obtained from a man aged 25 to 40 with type 1 diabetes. The CDR3 runs from the conserved cysteine through the conserved F or W. The order of the fields is clone size, J gene, D gene, V gene, CDR3 protein, CDR3 DNA. The D gene is left open where the match is weak. Clone size is not always given. Where it is, it says once, few, many or a class for expanded clones.

NA	TRBJ2-1	TRBD1	TRBV5-6	CASSLGLDRSSYNEQFF	TGTGCCAGCAGCTTGGGATTGGACAGGAGCTCCTACAATGAGCAGTTCTTC
few	TRBJ2-7	NA	TRBV27	CASSSKGRYEQYF	TGTGCCAGCAGTTCCAAGGGGAGGTACGAGCAGTACTTC
NA	TRBJ2-7	TRBD1	TRBV18	CASSPGQGTYEQYF	TGTGCCAGCTCCCCGGGACAGGGAACCTACGAGCAGTACTTC
NA	TRBJ1-4	NA	TRBV4-2	CASSQDLLRASATNEKLFF	TGTGCCAGCAGCCAAGATCTTCTGCGAGCTTCCGCAACTAATGAAAAACTGTTTTTT
few	TRBJ2-3	TRBD1	TRBV4-2	CASSQVEGQGPSTDTQYF	TGTGCCAGCAGCCAAGTCGAGGGACAGGGGCCGAGCACAGATACGCAGTATTTT
NA	TRBJ2-7	NA	TRBV11-2	CASSPGVQFYEQYF	TGTGCCAGCAGCCCGGGGGTTCAGTTCTACGAGCAGTACTTC
few	TRBJ1-4	NA	TRBV2	CASFVLNEKLFF	TGTGCCAGCTTCGTCCTGAATGAAAAACTGTTTTTT
NA	TRBJ2-7	TRBD2	TRBV5-1	CASSRTSGDSYEQYF	TGCGCCAGCAGCAGGACTAGCGGGGACTCCTACGAGCAGTACTTC
NA	TRBJ1-2	TRBD1	TRBV28	CASSRGTGNGYTF	TGTGCCAGCAGTCGCGGGACAGGGAATGGCTACACCTTC
few	TRBJ2-7	NA	TRBV2	CASGGSSGSAEQYF	TGTGCCAGCGGGGGGAGTAGTGGGAGTGCCGAGCAGTACTTC
NA	TRBJ1-1	NA	TRBV11-2	CASSLEGHNTEAFF	TGTGCCAGCAGCTTAGAGGGACACAACACTGAAGCTTTCTTT
NA	TRBJ1-4	NA	TRBV15	CATSRAFTEKLFF	TGTGCCACCAGCAGGGCTTTTACAGAAAAACTGTTTTTT
few	TRBJ2-1	TRBD2	TRBV9	CASSPGLADDNEQFF	TGTGCCAGCAGCCCGGGGCTAGCGGACGACAATGAGCAGTTCTTC
NA	TRBJ2-2	TRBD1	TRBV11-2	CASSLVGTVTGELFF	TGTGCCAGCAGCTTAGTCGGGACAGTAACCGGGGAGCTGTTTTTT
NA	TRBJ1-5	NA	TRBV28	CASRYREGQPQHF	TGTGCCAGCAGATACAGGGAGGGGCAGCCCCAGCATTTT
few	TRBJ2-7	TRBD1	TRBV4-3	CASSQNHRGEQYF	TGCGCCAGCAGCCAAAATCACAGGGGCGAGCAGTACTTC
few	TRBJ1-1	TRBD1	TRBV28	CASCETGVRDAFF	TGTGCCAGCTGCGAGACAGGGGTTAGGGATGCTTTCTTT
NA	TRBJ1-5	TRBD1	TRBV28	CASIQITGGSNQPQHF	TGTGCCAGCATCCAAATTACAGGGGGAAGCAATCAGCCCCAGCATTTT
NA	TRBJ1-1	NA	TRBV28	CASSSTGWATEAFF	TGTGCCAGCAGTTCTACAGGGTGGGCCACTGAAGCTTTCTTT
NA	TRBJ2-3	TRBD2	TRBV5-4	CASNAGGRAEDTQYF	TGTGCCAGCAATGCAGGCGGGAGGGCCGAGGATACGCAGTATTTT
few	TRBJ2-3	TRBD2	TRBV7-9	CASSVSGGSYDTQYF	TGTGCCAGCAGCGTTAGCGGGGGGAGCTATGATACGCAGTATTTT
NA	TRBJ2-2	TRBD2	TRBV19	CASSIGLAGVSTGELFF	TGTGCCAGTAGTATCGGACTAGCGGGAGTATCGACCGGGGAGCTGTTTTTT
NA	TRBJ1-1	NA	TRBV7-9	CASSRGGRNTEAFF	TGTGCCAGCAGCCGGGGGGGGCGGAACACTGAAGCTTTCTTT
few	TRBJ1-1	NA	TRBV28	CASTGNTEAFF	TGTGCCAGTACGGGGAACACTGAAGCTTTCTTT